These 26 T cell receptor beta chains originate from one sample sequenced in a study of shared clonotypes between healthy human individuals. TCRdb's table, derived via immunoSEQ multiplex PCR, lists solely in-frame clones and lacks some. This repertoire shows 2 million to 2.5 million clones, 80% to 95% found once; its top ten account for around 0.38%. Sequenced: naive CD4+ T cells from PBMCs. Described subset: CD45RA+ positively selected. Receptors were obtained from a man between 18 and 29 years old in good health. Some clones in this sample may be carry-over from other donors' samples.

The V gene is TRBV4-1, the J gene TRBJ2-5; D possibly corresponds to TRBD1 (6 bases). Germline V CDR1 and CDR2: MGHRA, YSYEKL. CDR3 length: 15 residues. With 2 bases removed from V and 2 bases from J, the gap between germline ends came to 12 bases. CDR3 residues: CASSQTGQLQETQYF. The CDR3 bases are TGCGCCAGCAGCCAAACGGGACAATTACAAGAGACCCAGTACTTC.

This rearrangement joins TRBV5-1 to TRBJ2-1; the D is unclear. Germline CDR1 is SGHRS and CDR2 is YFSETQ. Trimming removed 0 bases at V and 5 bases at J, with 6 bases between. The CDR3 is 13 amino acids. CDR3 residues: CASSLVINNEQFF. The CDR3 DNA follows: TGCGCCAGCAGCTTGGTTATTAACAATGAGCAGTTCTTC.

The chain has TRBV7-3 and TRBJ2-1; a weak D match, TRBD1 (5 bases). Germline CDR1 is SGHTA and CDR2 is FQGTGA. Between the trimmed V and J ends, which lost 5 bases and 2 bases, there was a span of 10 bases. The CDR3 runs to 14 residues. CDR3 in amino acids: CASSHTGTYNEQFF. The CDR3 DNA reads TGTGCCAGCAGCCATACAGGAACCTACAATGAGCAGTTCTTC.

The V gene is TRBV19, the J gene TRBJ1-2; 7 nucleotides agree with TRBD1. Germline V gene sequence: CDR1 LNHDA, CDR2 SQIVND (reference sequence). Trimming took 4 bases from V and 1 from J; bases not matched to a gene: 9. The CDR3 is made up of 16 amino acids. The CDR3 reads CASSTRGTVGNYGYTF. The DNA for the CDR3 is TGTGCCAGTAGTACCCGGGGGACAGTGGGTAACTATGGCTACACCTTC. Filled out from reference TRBV19 and TRBJ1-2, the complete variable domain reads DGGITQSPKYLFRKEGQNVTLSCEQNLNHDAMYWYRQDPGQGLRLIYYSQIVNDFQKGDIAEGYSVSREKKESFPLTVTSAQKNPTAFYLCASSTRGTVGNYGYTFGSGTRLTVV.

The rearrangement uses TRBV9 and TRBJ2-5; TRBD2 agrees at 11 bases. Per germline, CDR1 SGDLS and CDR2 YYNGEE. The CDR3 is 15 amino acids. V lost 0 bases to trimming and J lost 3 bases; unmatched junction nucleotides: 1. The CDR3 protein is CASSVGLAGKETQYF. The CDR3 DNA reads as TGTGCCAGCAGCGTAGGACTAGCGGGGAAAGAGACCCAGTACTTC.

V is TRBV7-9 and J is TRBJ1-1; D is ambiguous. The CDR3 totals 17 residues. V lost 1 base and J 1 base, leaving 16 bases between the germline ends. Germline CDR1 reads SEHNR; CDR2 reads FQNEAQ (reference sequence). The CDR3 is CASSLEWGGESNTEAFF. In nucleotides, the CDR3 is TGTGCCAGCAGCTTAGAGTGGGGTGGGGAATCGAACACTGAAGCTTTCTTT.

V usage is TRBV4-1 and J usage is TRBJ2-1, with 7 bases aligning to TRBD2. The CDR3 runs 18 residues. V shed 1 base and J 0 bases; nucleotides not matched to a gene: 9. Germline CDR1 reads MGHRA; CDR2 reads YSYEKL. CDR3 protein: CASSQASSGRSSYNEQFF. CDR3 coding DNA: TGCGCCAGCAGCCAAGCCTCTAGCGGTAGGAGCTCCTACAATGAGCAGTTCTTC.

The chain combines TRBV5-4 with TRBJ2-7; 10 nucleotides match TRBD2. V gave up 9 bases and J gave up 2 bases; unmatched junction bases: 8. The germline V gene has CDR1 SGHNT and CDR2 YYREEE (reference sequence). This CDR3 is 14 amino acids long. CDR3 sequence reads: CATGGTSVPYEQYF. The CDR3 DNA sequence: TGTGCCACCGGGGGGACTAGCGTACCCTACGAGCAGTACTTC.

CDR3 region: CASSSQGRSSYEQYF. The CDR3 nucleotides read TGTGCCAGCAGTAGTCAGGGGAGGAGCTCCTACGAGCAGTACTTC. The V call is TRBV6-6, the J call TRBJ2-7; either TRBD1 or TRBD2 may supply D (6 bases each). Germline CDR1 is MNHNY and CDR2 is SVGAGI (reference sequence). The CDR3 has 15 amino acids. The V gene lost 5 bases and the J gene lost 0 bases, with 14 bases spanning the gap.

J is TRBJ1-2 and V is TRBV19; D is unclear. The CDR3 is 13 amino acids. CDR1 and CDR2 from the germline V gene are LNHDA and SQIVND (reference sequence). Trimming pared 3 bases from V and 2 bases from J, leaving 7 bases between. CDR3 amino acids: CASSILKNYGYTF. The DNA for the CDR3 is TGTGCCAGTAGTATTCTGAAAAACTATGGCTACACCTTC.

The CDR3 here is CASSFPGLAGDYEQYF. The DNA of the CDR3 is TGTGCCAGCAGTTTCCCAGGGCTGGCGGGGGACTACGAGCAGTACTTC. The V call is TRBV28, the J call TRBJ2-7; the match to TRBD2 covers 7 bases. Unmatched junction bases numbered 11, after V lost 3 bases and J lost 3 bases. This CDR3 has 16 amino acids. The germline V gene has CDR1 MDHEN and CDR2 SYDVKM.

The V call is TRBV2, the J call TRBJ2-7; no clear D. With 4 bases removed from V and 5 bases from J, the gap between germline ends came to 9 bases. Germline V gene data show CDR1 as SNHLY and CDR2 as FYNNEI. The CDR3 has 12 amino acids. CDR3 DNA sequence: TGTGCCAGCAGTGTGACCCTCAACGAGCAGTACTTC. Amino acids: CASSVTLNEQYF.

This clone was detected once. The chain has TRBV29-1 and TRBJ2-1; tentatively, D is TRBD2 (5 bases). The CDR3 is 12 residues long. The germline CDR1 and CDR2 sequences are SQVTM and ANQGSEA. The ends were cut back, 2 bases at V and 8 bases at J, with 10 bases in the middle. CDR3 in DNA: TGCAGCGTTGAACGTCCCGGGGATGAGCAGTTCTTC. Protein sequence: CSVERPGDEQFF.

V is TRBV4-1 and J is TRBJ2-1; D is perhaps TRBD1 (6 bases). V was trimmed by 5 bases and J by 10 bases, leaving 21 bases between them. The CDR3 runs to 15 residues. Germline V gene data show CDR1 as MGHRA and CDR2 as YSYEKL. Here the CDR3 DNA reads TGCGCCAGCAGCTCCATCCCGGGACAAGATATGGAGCAGTTCTTC. Translating it yields CASSSIPGQDMEQFF.

Details on this clone: This sample also contains other DNA sequences that code for the same CDR3. V is TRBV28 and J is TRBJ1-5; D gene ambiguous. Germline V lookup: CDR1 MDHEN, CDR2 SYDVKM. V gave up 7 bases and J gave up 7 bases, with 11 bases separating them. The CDR3 runs 12 residues. The CDR3 nucleotides are TGTGCCAGCAACCTGCTAGGCCAGCCCCAGCATTTT. Translation gives CASNLLGQPQHF. The whole variable domain, remainder taken from reference TRBV28 and TRBJ1-5, is DVKVTQSSRYLVKRTGEKVFLECVQDMDHENMFWYRQDPGLGLRLIYFSYDVKMKEKGDIPEGYSVSREKKERFSLILESASTNQTSMYLCASNLLGQPQHFGDGTRLSIL.

V usage is TRBV4-1 and J usage is TRBJ2-7; 11 positions match TRBD2. This CDR3 region has 16 residues. The junction had 4 bases not matched to a gene; V was cut back by 0 bases and J by 3 bases. Germline V CDR1 and CDR2: MGHRA, YSYEKL. The chain's CDR3 is CASSQDRTSGRYEQYF. The CDR3 bases are TGCGCCAGCAGCCAAGATCGGACTAGCGGGCGCTACGAGCAGTACTTC.

The chain has TRBV2 and TRBJ2-1; no clear D. V gave up 6 bases and J gave up 1 base, with 10 bases separating them. In germline, CDR1 is SNHLY, CDR2 FYNNEI. This CDR3 has 14 residues. In nucleotides, the CDR3 is TGTGCCAGCAGCGCAGTTAGGTCCTACAATGAGCAGTTCTTC. This gives the protein CASSAVRSYNEQFF.

V usage is TRBV15 and J usage is TRBJ2-7, with D possibly being TRBD2 (6 bases). This CDR3 is built from 13 residues. The germline gives CDR1 LNHNV, CDR2 YYDKDF (reference sequence). Trimming cost V 1 base and J 6 bases, with 10 bases left between them. The CDR3 DNA sequence: TGTGCCACCAGCAGAGGCGCCGGGGGCGAGCAGTACTTC. As protein: CATSRGAGGEQYF.

The sample holds a few counts of this clone. The chain employs TRBV15 and TRBJ2-3; tentatively, D is TRBD2 (6 bases). The CDR3 has 16 amino acids. The germline gives CDR1 LNHNV, CDR2 YYDKDF (reference sequence). V was cut by 0 bases and J by 0 bases, with 10 bases left in between. In nucleotides, the CDR3 is TGTGCCACCAGCAGAGATGGGGGGACTAGCACAGATACGCAGTATTTT. As protein: CATSRDGGTSTDTQYF. The variable domain in full, with the rest retrieved from reference TRBV15 and TRBJ2-3, is DAMVIQNPRYQVTQFGKPVTLSCSQTLNHNVMYWYQQKSSQAPKLLFHYYDKDFNNEADTPDNFQSRRPNTSFCFLDIRSPGLGDTAMYLCATSRDGGTSTDTQYFGPGTRLTVL.

This clone has only a few counts. This chain connects TRBV15 to TRBJ1-1; 7 nucleotides agree with TRBD1. The CDR3 runs 15 residues. Germline CDR1 is LNHNV and CDR2 is YYDKDF (reference sequence). J was trimmed by 0 bases and V by 1 base; bases with no gene match: 2. CDR3 sequence reads: CATSRGGQLNTEAFF. In nucleotides, the CDR3 is TGTGCCACCAGCAGAGGGGGACAGCTGAACACTGAAGCTTTCTTT.

The table lists this clone with a few counts. The rearrangement uses TRBV30 and TRBJ1-1; 9 bases line up with TRBD1. CDR3 length: 18 amino acids. V lost 0 bases, J lost 0 bases, and 11 bases stayed unmatched. The V gene's germline CDR1 is GTSNPN and CDR2 SVGIG (reference sequence). The CDR3: CAWSVRRTGVPMNTEAFF. As DNA, the CDR3 is TGTGCCTGGAGTGTACGTCGGACAGGGGTTCCCATGAACACTGAAGCTTTCTTT.

V and J are TRBV5-1 and TRBJ2-7, with 7 positions matching TRBD1. V shed 2 bases and J 4 bases; nucleotides not matched to a gene: 6. CDR3 length: 14 residues. The germline V gene has CDR1 SGHRS and CDR2 YFSETQ. CDR3 region: CASSFGSGGYEQYF. CDR3 DNA: TGCGCCAGCAGCTTCGGGTCAGGGGGATACGAGCAGTACTTC.

The chain employs TRBV28 and TRBJ1-5, with a possible D match to TRBD1 (5 bases). CDR1 and CDR2 from the germline V gene are MDHEN and SYDVKM. The V end lost 5 bases, the J end lost 8 bases, and 19 bases lay between the germline ends. The CDR3 is 15 amino acids. The CDR3 DNA reads as TGTGCCAGCAGTGCTGGGGGTCTAGGTCACAAGCCCCAGCATTTT. Translating gives CASSAGGLGHKPQHF.

The rearrangement links TRBV5-4 to TRBJ2-5, with 7 positions matching TRBD1. In germline, CDR1 is SGHNT, CDR2 YYREEE (reference sequence). J lost 4 bases, V lost 3 bases, and 9 bases had no gene match. CDR3 length: 15 residues. The DNA of the CDR3 is TGTGCCAGCAGCTCGACAGGGTCGGTGGGAGAGACCCAGTACTTC. Protein: CASSSTGSVGETQYF.

The chain combines TRBV7-3 with TRBJ2-6; D might be TRBD2 (6 bases). Trimming left V 1 base short and J 8 bases short, with 12 bases between. This CDR3 has 15 residues. Germline V CDR1 and CDR2: SGHTA, FQGTGA. The CDR3 DNA is TGTGCCAGCAGCTTAAAGGCCCGGGAGACCAACGTCCTGACTTTC. Protein: CASSLKARETNVLTF.

Only one count was recorded for this clone. V and J are TRBV6-5 and TRBJ1-4; D is possibly TRBD1 (6 bases). CDR1 and CDR2 (germline): MNHEY, SVGAGI. The CDR3 spans 14 residues. Trimming pared 7 bases from V and 8 bases from J, leaving 17 bases between. Written as DNA, the CDR3 is TGTGCCAGCACCGAAGGGGGGGCTGGGGAAAAACTGTTTTTT. This translates into CASTEGGAGEKLFF.